This passage covers 28 T cell receptor beta chains from one sample sequenced in a study of shared clonotypes between healthy human individuals. Measured with immunoSEQ multiplex PCR; TCRdb has only the in-frame clones, and not every one. This table has approximately 2.5 million clones, roughly 93% appearing once. The sequencing input was naive CD4+ T cells from PBMCs. Subset specified: CD45RA+ positively selected. The receptors here all came from a man aged 18 to 35 in good health. Some clones in this sample may be carry-over from other donors' samples.

The rearrangement joins TRBV27 to TRBJ1-1; D not certain. Trimming pared 2 bases from V and 1 base from J, leaving 5 bases between. This CDR3 region has 13 residues. CDR1 and CDR2 (germline): MNHEY, SMNVEV (reference sequence). The CDR3 bases are TGTGCCAGCAGTTTACCAGGGAACACTGAAGCTTTCTTT. Translation: CASSLPGNTEAFF.

The chain recombines TRBV28 with TRBJ1-5; 9 nucleotides agree with TRBD1. Germline CDR1 and CDR2: MDHEN and SYDVKM. The CDR3 length is 17 residues. V shed 5 bases, J shed 2 bases, and the junction held 10 bases outside the gene matches. CDR3 region: CASSGTGGFRGNQPQHF. CDR3 nucleotide sequence: TGTGCCAGCAGTGGTACAGGGGGCTTTCGGGGCAATCAGCCCCAGCATTTT. Full variable domain (outside the CDR3, taken from reference TRBV28 and TRBJ1-5): DVKVTQSSRYLVKRTGEKVFLECVQDMDHENMFWYRQDPGLGLRLIYFSYDVKMKEKGDIPEGYSVSREKKERFSLILESASTNQTSMYLCASSGTGGFRGNQPQHFGDGTRLSIL.

The V gene is TRBV7-8, the J gene TRBJ2-5; D is unclear. The V and J ends lost 5 bases and 1 base respectively, with 2 bases between them. Germline lookup yields CDR1 SGHVS and CDR2 FQNEAQ. The CDR3 runs to 11 residues. DNA of the CDR3: TGTGCCAGCAGCCTCCAAGAGACCCAGTACTTC. Its protein is CASSLQETQYF. The whole variable domain, remainder taken from reference TRBV7-8 and TRBJ2-5, is GAGVSQSPRYKVAKRGQDVALRCDPISGHVSLFWYQQALGQGPEFLTYFQNEAQLDKSGLPSDRFFAERPEGSVSTLKIQRTQQEDSAVYLCASSLQETQYFGPGTRLLVL.

The chain is built from TRBV5-4 and TRBJ2-4; 9 bases align to TRBD1. Germline CDR1 reads SGHNT; CDR2 reads YYREEE (reference sequence). This CDR3 contains 16 residues. The ends lost 0 bases at V and 3 bases at J; junction bases unmatched: 4. The CDR3 is CASSLVTGGGKNIQYF. Here the CDR3 DNA reads TGTGCCAGCAGCTTGGTTACAGGGGGCGGCAAAAACATTCAGTACTTC. Supplemented by reference TRBV5-4 and TRBJ2-4, the full variable domain reads ETGVTQSPTHLIKTRGQQVTLRCSSQSGHNTVSWYQQALGQGPQFIFQYYREEENGRGNFPPRFSGLQFPNYSSELNVNALELDDSALYLCASSLVTGGGKNIQYFGAGTRLSVL.

About this clone itself: Distinct nucleotide sequences in the sample also encode this CDR3. The J gene is TRBJ1-2, the V gene TRBV18, with D uncertain. CDR1 and CDR2 (germline): KGHSH, LQKENI. CDR3 length equals 13 residues. Trimming removed 3 bases at V and 2 bases at J, with 7 bases between. The CDR3 spells CASSPDGNYGYTF. CDR3 nucleotides: TGTGCCAGCTCACCCGACGGAAACTATGGCTACACCTTC.

The J gene is TRBJ2-3, the V gene TRBV11-2; D is possibly TRBD2 (5 bases). The CDR3 contains 13 residues. V lost 5 bases and J 8 bases, leaving 14 bases between the germline ends. The germline V gene has CDR1 SGHAT and CDR2 FQNNGV. CDR3 sequence (DNA): TGTGCCAGCAGCCTGCAGAGCGGAGCTACGCAGTATTTT. Translated, it gives CASSLQSGATQYF.

The chain is built from TRBV7-9 and TRBJ2-3, with TRBD2 matching over 8 bases. Germline values: CDR1 SEHNR, CDR2 FQNEAQ (reference sequence). The CDR3 is 16 amino acids. The junction had 9 bases not matched to a gene; V was cut back by 5 bases and J by 2 bases. The DNA of the CDR3 is TGTGCCAGCAGCCCCAAACCGGGACTAGTCACAGATACGCAGTATTTT. It codes for CASSPKPGLVTDTQYF. The variable domain in full, with the rest retrieved from reference TRBV7-9 and TRBJ2-3, is DTGVSQNPRHKITKRGQNVTFRCDPISEHNRLYWYRQTLGQGPEFLTYFQNEAQLEKSRLLSDRFSAERPKGSFSTLEIQRTEQGDSAMYLCASSPKPGLVTDTQYFGPGTRLTVL.

This clone has more than one count but fewer than ten. This chain uses TRBV9 with TRBJ1-1; the D gene is possibly TRBD1 (6 bases). The V gene's germline CDR1 is SGDLS and CDR2 YYNGEE. The CDR3 is 14 amino acids. The germline V and J ends were trimmed by 3 bases and 1 base, with 10 bases remaining between them. In DNA, the CDR3 is TGTGCCAGCAGCGCGGACAGCAAGAACACTGAAGCTTTCTTT. It is translated as CASSADSKNTEAFF.

The V call is TRBV7-2, the J call TRBJ2-3, with 14 bases fitting TRBD2. This CDR3 has 18 amino acids. Germline CDR1 is SGHTA and CDR2 is FQGNSA. V was pared by 5 bases and J by 0 bases, with 7 bases of the junction left unmatched. The CDR3 here is CASSHRLAGGTSTDTQYF. For the CDR3, the DNA is TGTGCCAGCAGCCACCGACTAGCGGGAGGGACTAGCACAGATACGCAGTATTTT.

This chain joins TRBV2 and TRBJ2-7; possibly TRBD2 for D (6 bases). This CDR3 region has 13 residues. V lost 3 bases, J lost 6 bases, and 12 bases lay in between. Germline V gene sequence: CDR1 SNHLY, CDR2 FYNNEI. The CDR3 DNA follows: TGTGCCAGCAGTGATGAGCTAGCGAGCGAGCAGTACTTC. This translates into CASSDELASEQYF.

The chain couples TRBV4-2 to TRBJ1-4; TRBD1 matches 7 bases. Per germline, CDR1 LGHNA and CDR2 YNFKEQ. The CDR3 is 17 amino acids. V lost 1 base, J lost 6 bases, and 11 bases stayed unmatched. Here the CDR3 DNA reads TGTGCCAGCAGCCAAGGACAGGGATCAACTCTTTATGAAAAACTGTTTTTT. Protein: CASSQGQGSTLYEKLFF.

The CDR3 nucleotides are TGTGCTAGTGGTCCCGGAGGGCACAATGAGCAGTTCTTC. Translation: CASGPGGHNEQFF. The rearrangement links TRBV12-5 to TRBJ2-1, with D perhaps matching TRBD2 (6 bases). The CDR3 is 13 amino acids. The V and J ends lost 5 bases and 5 bases respectively, with 10 bases between them. The germline V gene has CDR1 LGHNT and CDR2 FRNRAP.

This clone was seen once. V usage is TRBV5-8 and J usage is TRBJ2-3, with D maybe TRBD2 (5 bases). V shed 4 bases and J shed 1 base, with 16 bases lying between them. CDR3 length: 16 amino acids. CDR1 and CDR2 (germline): SGHTS, YDEGEE. This CDR3 is CASSRPSGTRTDTQYF. The CDR3 region has the DNA TGTGCCAGCAGCCGCCCAAGCGGAACACGCACAGATACGCAGTATTTT. The whole variable domain, filled in from reference TRBV5-8 and TRBJ2-3, reads EAGVTQSPTHLIKTRGQQATLRCSPISGHTSVYWYQQALGLGLQFLLWYDEGEERNRGNFPPRFSGRQFPNYSSELNVNALELEDSALYLCASSRPSGTRTDTQYFGPGTRLTVL.

The chain couples TRBV6-5 to TRBJ1-6; D not certain. This CDR3 comprises 15 residues. The ends were cut back, 0 bases at V and 7 bases at J, with 10 bases in the middle. Germline V gene sequence: CDR1 MNHEY, CDR2 SVGAGI. CDR3 residues: CASSYSKGGNSPLHF. The CDR3 nucleotides read TGTGCCAGCAGTTACTCTAAGGGCGGCAATTCACCCCTCCACTTT.

The chain couples TRBV2 to TRBJ2-7; D is possibly TRBD2 (7 bases). V lost 11 bases and J 6 bases, leaving 20 bases between the germline ends. The CDR3 has 13 residues. Germline V gives CDR1 SNHLY, CDR2 FYNNEI. As DNA, the CDR3 is TGTGCCGGCTCCGGGACCGGGGGGCTCGAGCAGTACTTC. It codes for CAGSGTGGLEQYF.

This clone was seen once. The chain employs TRBV7-3 and TRBJ2-1; TRBD2 matches 10 bases. Unmatched junction bases numbered 10, after V lost 5 bases and J lost 6 bases. The length of the CDR3 is 16 residues. Germline CDR1 SGHTA, CDR2 FQGTGA. This CDR3 reads CASSASLAGVANEQFF. The CDR3 DNA is TGTGCCAGCAGCGCCTCTCTAGCGGGAGTTGCCAATGAGCAGTTCTTC.

Only a few counts were recorded for this clone. This chain joins TRBV7-2 and TRBJ2-5; the D gene is possibly TRBD2 (6 bases). The CDR3 consists of 15 residues. The V end lost 4 bases, the J end lost 3 bases, and 15 bases lay between the germline ends. In germline, CDR1 is SGHTA, CDR2 FQGNSA. CDR3 loop: CASSSPGAGKETQYF. The CDR3 DNA reads TGTGCCAGCAGCTCACCGGGAGCTGGCAAAGAGACCCAGTACTTC.

The J gene is TRBJ1-2, the V gene TRBV9; 11 bases map to TRBD1. The CDR3 runs 17 residues. Germline V CDR1 and CDR2: SGDLS, YYNGEE. J was trimmed by 2 bases and V by 5 bases; bases with no gene match: 11. DNA of the CDR3: TGTGCCAGCAGGAGGGGATCCGGGACAGGGGGGAACTATGGCTACACCTTC. Protein: CASRRGSGTGGNYGYTF. Drawing the rest from reference TRBV9 and TRBJ1-2, the complete variable domain is DSGVTQTPKHLITATGQRVTLRCSPRSGDLSVYWYQQSLDQGLQFLIQYYNGEERAKGNILERFSAQQFPDLHSELNLSSLELGDSALYFCASRRGSGTGGNYGYTFGSGTRLTVV.

The rearrangement uses TRBV29-1 and TRBJ2-7; a possible D gene is TRBD2 (5 bases). The CDR3 totals 11 residues. With 4 bases removed from V and 7 bases from J, the gap between germline ends came to 11 bases. CDR1 and CDR2 from the germline V gene are SQVTM and ANQGSEA. The CDR3 DNA reads as TGCAGCGTTGGGCGAGGGTGGGAGCAGTACTTC. Translation: CSVGRGWEQYF.

This chain joins TRBV7-9 and TRBJ2-1; D is ambiguous. This CDR3 comprises 15 residues. Trimming shortened V by 5 bases and J by 9 bases, and 20 bases separated the two germline ends. Germline V lookup: CDR1 SEHNR, CDR2 FQNEAQ (reference sequence). The CDR3 DNA is TGTGCCAGCAGCCCCTTAACAACAAACATCGTTGAGCAGTTCTTC. It codes for CASSPLTTNIVEQFF.

The sample holds one count of this clone. The chain joins TRBV29-1 to TRBJ2-5, with TRBD2 matching 8 bases. The CDR3 sequence is 12 residues long. Germline V lookup: CDR1 SQVTM, CDR2 ANQGSEA. With 6 bases clipped from V and 3 bases from J, the junction kept 3 bases outside the gene matches. The CDR3 nucleotides are TGCAGCGTCTACGGGGGGGAAGAGACCCAGTACTTC. This gives the protein CSVYGGEETQYF.

This chain links TRBV28 with TRBJ2-1, with D uncertain. CDR3 length: 16 residues. The V gene's germline CDR1 is MDHEN and CDR2 SYDVKM. With 6 bases removed from V and 7 bases from J, the gap between germline ends came to 22 bases. The CDR3 protein is CASRSPKIQKHNEQFF. CDR3 nucleotide sequence: TGTGCCAGCAGGTCGCCTAAAATCCAGAAGCATAATGAGCAGTTCTTC. Together with reference TRBV28 and TRBJ2-1, the CDR3 gives the full variable domain: DVKVTQSSRYLVKRTGEKVFLECVQDMDHENMFWYRQDPGLGLRLIYFSYDVKMKEKGDIPEGYSVSREKKERFSLILESASTNQTSMYLCASRSPKIQKHNEQFFGPGTRLTVL.

The rearrangement links TRBV11-2 to TRBJ1-3; no clear D. The V gene lost 3 bases and the J gene lost 0 bases, with 15 bases spanning the gap. The germline V gene encodes CDR1 SGHAT and CDR2 FQNNGV. This CDR3 has 17 amino acids. CDR3 DNA: TGTGCCAGCAGCTTGTTCGGTTGGCGGAGCTCTGGAAACACCATATATTTT. Amino acid sequence: CASSLFGWRSSGNTIYF.

This rearrangement joins TRBV27 to TRBJ2-3; TRBD2 agrees at 7 bases. There are 16 residues in the CDR3. Germline trimming cut 1 base from V and 4 bases from J; bases unmatched to any gene: 8. Per the germline V gene, CDR1 is MNHEY and CDR2 is SMNVEV (reference sequence). This CDR3 reads CASSLFALADSDTQYF. CDR3 nucleotides: TGTGCCAGCAGTTTATTTGCGCTAGCGGACTCAGATACGCAGTATTTT.

The CDR3 reads CATSRDGRLNTEAFF. DNA for the CDR3: TGTGCCACCAGCAGAGATGGCAGGCTGAACACTGAAGCTTTCTTT. The chain employs TRBV15 and TRBJ1-1; D unclear. Germline V gene lookup returns CDR1 LNHNV and CDR2 YYDKDF (reference sequence). Trimming took 0 bases from V and 0 from J, leaving 8 bases between them. This CDR3 comprises 15 residues.

The chain joins TRBV5-1 to TRBJ1-5; D unresolved. Germline values: CDR1 SGHRS, CDR2 YFSETQ. Trimming removed 4 bases at V and 7 bases at J, with 15 bases between. The CDR3 spans 14 residues. The CDR3 loop is CASSVKTPYQPQHF. The CDR3 DNA reads as TGCGCCAGCAGCGTTAAGACACCCTACCAGCCCCAGCATTTT.

CDR3 residues: CASSRPGTETQYF. CDR3 bases: TGTGCCAGCAGCCGCCCCGGCACAGAGACCCAGTACTTC. V is TRBV7-2 and J is TRBJ2-5; D ambiguous. Between the trimmed V and J ends, which lost 5 bases and 4 bases, there was a span of 11 bases. CDR3 length: 13 residues. The germline V gene has CDR1 SGHTA and CDR2 FQGNSA.

The chain joins TRBV27 to TRBJ2-7; TRBD1 matches at 9 bases. Germline V gene lookup returns CDR1 MNHEY and CDR2 SMNVEV (reference sequence). The CDR3 totals 14 residues. The trim removed 3 bases at V and 2 bases at J, leaving 2 bases unmatched. CDR3 sequence (DNA): TGTGCCAGCAGTTTTCGGACAGGGGCCTACGAGCAGTACTTC. Residues: CASSFRTGAYEQYF.